Listed below are T cell receptor beta chains from one sample, sequenced in a study of blood T cell repertoires in COVID-19. Libraries were prepared by immunoSEQ multiplex PCR; TCRdb keeps only in-frame clonotypes and omits some of them. The repertoire consists of 200,000 to 300,000 clones, with 85% to 90% occurring once and the leading ten covering over 1.2%. The specimen sequenced was peripheral blood. The receptors derive from an elderly man with acute or convalescent COVID-19. Both conserved end residues are part of each CDR3. D genes are given only for firm matches. Only some rows state a clone size, as once, few, many or a class for expanded clones.

TRBD1	once	TRBV10-3	TRBJ1-3	CAISEWGQFRRGNTIYF	TGTGCCATCAGTGAGTGGGGACAGTTCCGAAGGGGAAACACCATATATTTT
-	-	TRBV4-2	TRBJ2-2	CASSPEAGNTGELFF	TGTGCCAGCAGCCCCGAGGCTGGGAACACCGGGGAGCTGTTTTTT
TRBD2	-	TRBV10-3	TRBJ2-5	CAISAAGREETQYF	TGTGCCATCAGTGCCGCGGGGAGGGAAGAGACCCAGTACTTC
TRBD1	-	TRBV5-1	TRBJ1-2	CASSPMTGGGLGYTF	TGCGCCAGCAGCCCTATGACAGGGGGCGGTTTAGGCTACACCTTC
-	-	TRBV21-1	TRBJ2-7	CASSKGRGRSLTYEQYF	TGTGCCAGCAGCAAGGGCAGGGGCCGCTCGCTCACCTACGAGCAGTACTTC
TRBD2	-	TRBV5-5	TRBJ2-1	CASSSLAGGRVNEQFF	TGTGCCAGCAGCTCCCTAGCGGGAGGGCGGGTGAATGAGCAGTTCTTC
TRBD2	-	TRBV7-2	TRBJ2-1	CASSLAGSGGTYNEQFF	TGTGCCAGCAGCTTAGCGGGTAGCGGGGGGACTTACAATGAGCAGTTCTTC
TRBD1	-	TRBV7-2	TRBJ1-5	CASSLTGGNQPQHF	TGTGCCAGCAGTTTAACAGGGGGCAATCAGCCCCAGCATTTT
TRBD1	-	TRBV7-6	TRBJ1-5	CASSLGQGRNQPQHF	TGTGCCAGCAGCTTAGGACAGGGGCGAAATCAGCCCCAGCATTTT
-	-	TRBV15	TRBJ2-1	CATSRGRRENNEQFF	TGTGCCACCAGCAGAGGCCGTCGGGAAAACAATGAGCAGTTCTTC
-	-	TRBV19	TRBJ2-1	CASSKMAGVGNEQFF	TGTGCCAGTAGTAAGATGGCAGGGGTGGGCAATGAGCAGTTCTTC
-	-	TRBV6-6	TRBJ1-5	CASSPTGGGNQPQHF	TGTGCCAGCAGTCCTACCGGAGGGGGCAATCAGCCCCAGCATTTT
TRBD2	-	TRBV6-6	TRBJ2-1	CLTSGNNEQFF	TGCCTCACTAGCGGAAACAATGAGCAGTTCTTC
TRBD2	once	TRBV19	TRBJ2-1	CASSMYGGADEQFF	TGTGCCAGTAGTATGTACGGGGGGGCTGATGAGCAGTTCTTC
TRBD1	-	TRBV18	TRBJ1-6	CASSPLGRGYTYNSPLHF	TGTGCCAGCTCACCCCTCGGCAGGGGGTACACCTATAATTCACCCCTCCACTTT
TRBD1	-	TRBV6-1	TRBJ2-7	CASSESGTGIYEQYF	TGTGCCAGCAGTGAATCCGGGACAGGGATCTACGAGCAGTACTTC
-	-	TRBV19	TRBJ2-5	CASSQGIQETQYF	TGTGCCAGTAGCCAGGGGATTCAAGAGACCCAGTACTTC